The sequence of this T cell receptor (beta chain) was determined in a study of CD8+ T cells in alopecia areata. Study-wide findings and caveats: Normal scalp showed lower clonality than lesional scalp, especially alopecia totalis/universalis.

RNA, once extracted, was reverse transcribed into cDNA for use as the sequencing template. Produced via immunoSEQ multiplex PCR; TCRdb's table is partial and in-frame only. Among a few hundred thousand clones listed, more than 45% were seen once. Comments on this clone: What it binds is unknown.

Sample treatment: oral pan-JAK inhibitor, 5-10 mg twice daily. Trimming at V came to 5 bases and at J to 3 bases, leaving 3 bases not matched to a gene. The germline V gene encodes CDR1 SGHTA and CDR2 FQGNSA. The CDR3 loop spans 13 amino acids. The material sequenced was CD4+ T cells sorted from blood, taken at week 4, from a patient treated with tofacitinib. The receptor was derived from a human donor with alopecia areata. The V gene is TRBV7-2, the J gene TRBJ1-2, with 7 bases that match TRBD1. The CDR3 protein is CASSPDRDYGYTF. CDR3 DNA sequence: TGTGCCAGCAGCCCAGACAGGGACTATGGCTACACCTTC.